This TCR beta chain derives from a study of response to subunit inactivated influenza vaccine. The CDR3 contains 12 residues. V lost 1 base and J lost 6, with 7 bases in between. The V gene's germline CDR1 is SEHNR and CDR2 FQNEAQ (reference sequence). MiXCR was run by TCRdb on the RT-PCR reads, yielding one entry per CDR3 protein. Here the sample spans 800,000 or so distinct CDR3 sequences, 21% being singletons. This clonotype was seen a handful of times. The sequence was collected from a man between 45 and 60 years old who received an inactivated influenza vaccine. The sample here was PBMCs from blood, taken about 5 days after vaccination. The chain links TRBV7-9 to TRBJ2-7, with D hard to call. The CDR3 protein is CASSLEVREQYF. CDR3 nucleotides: TGTGCCAGCAGCTTAGAAGTCCGCGAGCAGTACTTC.